These 31 T cell receptor beta chains came from one sample sequenced in a study of blood T cell repertoires in COVID-19. The protocol was immunoSEQ multiplex PCR, while the TCRdb copy is restricted to in-frame clones and leaves out a portion. The table shows fewer than 600,000 clones, with 85% to 90% occurring only once. Sample: peripheral blood. The receptors stem from a man in his late teens or twenties with COVID-19, enrolled during active disease.

The chain combines TRBV19 with TRBJ1-1; D is ambiguous. This CDR3 has 15 amino acids. Trimming took off 5 bases at V and 1 base at J, with 14 bases between the two ends. The germline gives CDR1 LNHDA, CDR2 SQIVND (reference sequence). CDR3 sequence reads: CASSHTSPPNTEAFF. As DNA, the CDR3 is TGTGCCAGTAGTCACACGTCACCACCGAACACTGAAGCTTTCTTT.

CDR3: CASSASTGINEQYF. DNA for the CDR3: TGTGCCAGCAGCGCTTCGACAGGGATCAACGAGCAGTACTTC. The chain carries TRBV7-8 and TRBJ2-7, with 7 bases matching TRBD1. This CDR3 contains 14 residues. Germline lookup yields CDR1 SGHVS and CDR2 FQNEAQ. V trimming: 5 bases; J trimming: 5 bases; junction bases outside the gene matches: 9.

The J gene is TRBJ2-1, the V gene TRBV28; no firm D call. V lost 2 bases, J lost 0 bases, and 8 bases lay in between. The CDR3 is 15 residues long. CDR1 MDHEN and CDR2 SYDVKM come from the germline V gene. The CDR3 DNA follows: TGTGCCAGCAGTTTAGTCGGGTCCTCCTACAATGAGCAGTTCTTC. Its protein product is CASSLVGSSYNEQFF.

The chain employs TRBV7-8 and TRBJ2-5; TRBD1 agrees at 10 bases. The CDR3 covers 14 residues. Per the germline V gene, CDR1 is SGHVS and CDR2 is FQNEAQ. Unmatched junction bases numbered 1, after V lost 2 bases and J lost 4 bases. CDR3 protein: CASSLRDRGETQYF. The CDR3 DNA reads TGTGCCAGCAGCTTAAGGGACAGGGGAGAGACCCAGTACTTC.

CDR3 sequence reads: CASTKGQGLSYEQYF. CDR3 nucleotide sequence: TGTGCCAGTACCAAGGGACAGGGGTTGTCCTACGAGCAGTACTTC. The genes are TRBV19 and TRBJ2-7, with 10 positions matching TRBD1. V trimming: 7 bases; J trimming: 1 base; junction bases outside the gene matches: 7. CDR3 length: 15 residues. Germline V gene sequence: CDR1 LNHDA, CDR2 SQIVND (reference sequence).

In this sample, this clone turned up once. The rearrangement uses TRBV10-3 and TRBJ2-7; 12 bases map to TRBD2. The germline CDR1 and CDR2 sequences are ENHRY and SYGVKD. There are 20 residues in the CDR3. After removal of 3 bases from V and 5 bases from J, the junction contained 20 bases not matched to a gene. CDR3 bases: TGTGCCATCAGTGATCGCAGGCTTTTCTCCCTAGCGGGAGGGCCTGACGAGCAGTACTTC. This codes for CAISDRRLFSLAGGPDEQYF.

This clone is a singleton in its sample. V and J are TRBV12-3 or TRBV12-4 and TRBJ2-5; D gene ambiguous. The V end was cut by 7 bases, the J end by 0 bases, with 9 bases between. This CDR3 has 13 residues. CDR3 in DNA: TGTGCCAGCAATCTGCAGAACCAAGAGACCCAGTACTTC. Translated: CASNLQNQETQYF.

The gene calls are TRBV5-1 and TRBJ2-3; no definite D call. The ends were cut back, 2 bases at V and 2 bases at J, with 9 bases in the middle. The germline gives CDR1 SGHRS, CDR2 YFSETQ. The CDR3 totals 14 residues. CDR3 coding DNA: TGCGCCAGCAGCTTTACGGGTTACACAGATACGCAGTATTTT. Residues: CASSFTGYTDTQYF.

The chain uses TRBV5-1 and TRBJ2-2; TRBD1 might be the D (5 bases). The CDR3 sequence is 15 residues long. CDR1 and CDR2 from the germline V gene are SGHRS and YFSETQ. Trimming took off 5 bases at V and 4 bases at J, with 15 bases between the two ends. The DNA of the CDR3 is TGCGCCAGCAGTTTTACAGGACCGACCACCGGGGAGCTGTTTTTT. Translating it yields CASSFTGPTTGELFF.

The rearrangement uses TRBV6-2 or TRBV6-3 and TRBJ1-5; TRBD1 matches at 8 bases. The germline V gene encodes CDR1 MNHEY and CDR2 SVGEGT. The CDR3 length is 14 residues. J gave up 6 bases and V 6 bases, and 7 bases lay outside the gene matches. The CDR3, as DNA: TGTGCCAGCAGCTCACAGGGGGTGGTTCAGCCCCAGCATTTT. This sequence encodes CASSSQGVVQPQHF.

V and J are TRBV28 and TRBJ1-2, with D possibly being TRBD1 (6 bases). The CDR3 is made up of 12 amino acids. V was cut by 7 bases and J by 12 bases, with 18 bases left in between. Per the germline V gene, CDR1 is MDHEN and CDR2 is SYDVKM. CDR3 nucleotides: TGTGCCAGCAACAAACAGGGCTTTATCGACACCTTC. Translation: CASNKQGFIDTF.

The J gene is TRBJ1-4, the V gene TRBV30; D uncertain. The germline gives CDR1 GTSNPN, CDR2 SVGIG (reference sequence). The CDR3 runs 13 residues. Trimming stripped 1 base from V and 11 bases from J, with 14 bases between. For the CDR3, the DNA is TGTGCCTGGAGTGCAGCAGGATTTTGGAAACTGTTTTTT. The encoded protein is CAWSAAGFWKLFF. The full variable domain, in which reference TRBV30 and TRBJ1-4 provide the parts outside the CDR3, is SQTIHQWPATLVQPVGSPLSLECTVEGTSNPNLYWYRQAAGRGLQLLFYSVGIGQISSEVPQNLSASRPQDRQFILSSKKLLLSDSGFYLCAWSAAGFWKLFFGSGTQLSVL.

V gene TRBV7-9 combines with J gene TRBJ2-7, with D possibly TRBD1 on 5 matching bases. Germline assignment: CDR1 SEHNR and CDR2 FQNEAQ (reference sequence). The CDR3 spans 13 residues. Trimming shortened V by 4 bases and J by 2 bases, and 9 bases separated the two germline ends. The CDR3 nucleotides read TGTGCCAGCAGCTCCTGGGGCGCCTACGAGCAGTACTTC. The encoded protein is CASSSWGAYEQYF.

This chain uses TRBV19 with TRBJ1-4, with TRBD1 matching 7 bases. Germline trimming cut 5 bases from V and 5 bases from J; bases unmatched to any gene: 8. The germline CDR1 and CDR2 sequences are LNHDA and SQIVND (reference sequence). The CDR3 consists of 15 residues. DNA of the CDR3: TGTGCCAGTAGTGGCACAGGGGTCGGAAATGAAAAACTGTTTTTT. This translates into CASSGTGVGNEKLFF.

The chain carries TRBV10-3 and TRBJ2-1; possibly TRBD1 for D (6 bases). This CDR3 comprises 10 residues. The V and J ends lost 10 bases and 14 bases respectively, with 15 bases between them. The germline gives CDR1 ENHRY, CDR2 SYGVKD. The CDR3 here is CATTDRSEFF. The CDR3 DNA is TGTGCCACGACTGACAGGTCCGAGTTCTTC.

The gene calls are TRBV5-1 and TRBJ2-3; 8 bases match TRBD1. V was pared by 6 bases and J by 3 bases, with 9 bases of the junction left unmatched. Per the germline V gene, CDR1 is SGHRS and CDR2 is YFSETQ. This CDR3 comprises 15 residues. CDR3 region: CASTQGAGETDTQYF. CDR3 sequence (DNA): TGCGCCAGCACTCAGGGGGCTGGGGAAACAGATACGCAGTATTTT.

A remark on this clone: The same CDR3 is also encoded by other DNA sequences in this sample. The V and J genes are TRBV27 and TRBJ2-7; no firm D call. Trimming removed 3 bases at V and 1 base at J, with 10 bases between. Germline V gene sequence: CDR1 MNHEY, CDR2 SMNVEV (reference sequence). This CDR3 has 14 residues. The CDR3: CASSFRVTSYEQYF. The CDR3 DNA reads TGTGCCAGCAGTTTCCGGGTTACTTCCTACGAGCAGTACTTC.

This rearrangement joins TRBV6-5 to TRBJ2-7; the D gene is possibly TRBD1 (6 bases). The CDR3 contains 15 residues. V dropped 7 bases and J dropped 0 bases, with 16 bases sitting between them. The germline V gene encodes CDR1 MNHEY and CDR2 SVGAGI. This chain's CDR3 is CASKSGTDSSYEQYF. The CDR3 region has the DNA TGTGCCAGCAAATCCGGGACGGACAGCTCCTACGAGCAGTACTTC.

Regarding this clone: Other DNA sequences of this sample code for an identical CDR3. V is TRBV7-9 and J is TRBJ2-5, with D unclear. The germline V gene encodes CDR1 SEHNR and CDR2 FQNEAQ (reference sequence). CDR3 length: 12 residues. Trimming shortened V by 4 bases and J by 1 base, and 4 bases separated the two germline ends. CDR3: CASSSGQETQYF. The CDR3 nucleotides are TGTGCCAGCAGCTCCGGCCAAGAGACCCAGTACTTC.

The J gene is TRBJ1-4, the V gene TRBV3-1 (or the pseudogene TRBV3-2), with D maybe TRBD1 (6 bases). Per germline, CDR1 LGHDT and CDR2 YNNKEL (reference sequence). Trimming removed 5 bases from V and 7 bases from J, with 17 bases in between. The CDR3 loop spans 15 amino acids. CDR3 DNA sequence: TGTGCCAGCAGCGGAACAGGGACCGGTGGTGAAAAACTGTTTTTT. As protein: CASSGTGTGGEKLFF.

The chain combines TRBV7-3 with TRBJ1-2; weak D call: TRBD1 (6 bases). This CDR3 has 16 residues. V lost 1 base and J lost 3, with 15 bases in between. CDR1 and CDR2 from the germline V gene are SGHTA and FQGTGA. The CDR3 protein is CASSLMGGGGYYGYTF. The DNA of the CDR3 is TGTGCCAGCAGCTTAATGGGTGGGGGCGGATACTATGGCTACACCTTC.

This rearrangement joins TRBV25-1 to TRBJ2-1; TRBD1 agrees at 8 bases. The CDR3 totals 16 residues. V shed 2 bases and J 7 bases; nucleotides not matched to a gene: 10. CDR1 and CDR2 (germline): MGHDK, SYGVNS. CDR3 loop: CASSEVRTGSSNEQFF. DNA for the CDR3: TGTGCCAGCAGTGAAGTGAGGACAGGGTCATCGAATGAGCAGTTCTTC.

Concerning this clone itself: Other DNA sequences in the sample encode the same CDR3. The chain is built from TRBV30 and TRBJ2-7, with 9 positions matching TRBD2. V was clipped by 7 bases and J by 7 bases; unmatched bases: 11. Germline values: CDR1 GTSNPN, CDR2 SVGIG (reference sequence). CDR3 length equals 13 residues. CDR3: CASVGSGRNEQYF. CDR3 in DNA: TGTGCCTCGGTTGGTAGCGGGAGAAATGAGCAGTACTTC. The complete variable domain, with remaining parts taken from reference TRBV30 and TRBJ2-7, reads SQTIHQWPATLVQPVGSPLSLECTVEGTSNPNLYWYRQAAGRGLQLLFYSVGIGQISSEVPQNLSASRPQDRQFILSSKKLLLSDSGFYLCASVGSGRNEQYFGPGTRLTVT.

V gene TRBV6-5 combines with J gene TRBJ2-3, with D hard to call. The CDR3 extends over 13 amino acids. Per germline, CDR1 MNHEY and CDR2 SVGAGI. Trimming shortened V by 7 bases and J by 2 bases, and 10 bases separated the two germline ends. The CDR3 DNA is TGTGCCAGCAAGGTCCAGGCCACAGATACGCAGTATTTT. As protein: CASKVQATDTQYF.

V gene TRBV18 combines with J gene TRBJ2-5; D ambiguous. The germline V and J ends were trimmed by 3 bases and 1 base, with 3 bases remaining between them. The CDR3 is 12 residues long. CDR1 is KGHSH and CDR2 is LQKENI in the germline V gene. CDR3 nucleotide sequence: TGTGCCAGCTCACCCGTCCAAGAGACCCAGTACTTC. Translated, it gives CASSPVQETQYF.

V usage is TRBV18 and J usage is TRBJ1-2, with D perhaps TRBD1 (6 bases). V was clipped by 5 bases and J by 6 bases, with 19 bases between them. Germline V gives CDR1 KGHSH, CDR2 LQKENI. The CDR3 loop spans 15 amino acids. The CDR3 nucleotides read TGTGCCAGCTCAAGTGGACAGCACTCACTCAATGGCTACACCTTC. It encodes CASSSGQHSLNGYTF.

CDR3 sequence: CASSLGGGYTF. CDR3 bases: TGCGCCAGCAGCCTCGGTGGTGGCTACACCTTC. This chain connects TRBV5-1 to TRBJ1-2, with D uncertain. Germline values: CDR1 SGHRS, CDR2 YFSETQ. The CDR3 covers 11 residues. Trimming cost V 4 bases and J 7 bases, with 8 bases left between them. The complete variable domain, with remaining parts taken from reference TRBV5-1 and TRBJ1-2, reads KAGVTQTPRYLIKTRGQQVTLSCSPISGHRSVSWYQQTPGQGLQFLFEYFSETQRNKGNFPGRFSGRQFSNSRSEMNVSTLELGDSALYLCASSLGGGYTFGSGTRLTVV.

The rearrangement links TRBV6-1 to TRBJ1-2; 7 bases map to TRBD1. CDR1 MNHNS and CDR2 SASEGT come from the germline V gene. The junction had 10 bases not matched to a gene; V was cut back by 4 bases and J by 2 bases. The CDR3 is 16 residues long. The CDR3 sequence is CASSGLTGRLNYGYTF. The DNA for the CDR3 is TGTGCCAGCAGTGGTTTGACAGGGAGATTAAACTATGGCTACACCTTC.

The chain is built from TRBV27 and TRBJ1-6; 10 positions match TRBD1. V trimming: 1 base; J trimming: 9 bases; junction bases outside the gene matches: 6. CDR3 size: 16 residues. In germline, CDR1 is MNHEY, CDR2 SMNVEV (reference sequence). CDR3 bases: TGTGCCAGCAGTTTATGGACCGGGACAGGGGTTTCACCCCTCCACTTT. As protein: CASSLWTGTGVSPLHF.

V and J are TRBV5-1 and TRBJ1-2, with TRBD1 matching 11 bases. This CDR3 region has 14 residues. The germline gives CDR1 SGHRS, CDR2 YFSETQ. The V gene end was trimmed by 4 bases and the J gene end by 7 bases; junction bases not matched to a gene: 6. For the CDR3, the DNA is TGCGCCAGCAGCCGGACAGGGGGCGACGGTGGCTACACCTTC. This gives the protein CASSRTGGDGGYTF.

V is TRBV5-1 and J is TRBJ1-4; 9 nucleotides match TRBD1. The CDR3 contains 19 residues. The junction had 15 bases not matched to a gene; V was cut back by 3 bases and J by 3 bases. Germline CDR1 is SGHRS and CDR2 is YFSETQ. The CDR3 DNA follows: TGCGCCAGCAGCTCACCCCGGGACAGGGAAATGTCGGCTAATGAAAAACTGTTTTTT. It translates to CASSSPRDREMSANEKLFF. Based on the CDR3 plus reference TRBV5-1 and TRBJ1-4, the full variable domain is KAGVTQTPRYLIKTRGQQVTLSCSPISGHRSVSWYQQTPGQGLQFLFEYFSETQRNKGNFPGRFSGRQFSNSRSEMNVSTLELGDSALYLCASSSPRDREMSANEKLFFGSGTQLSVL.